This is a list of T cell receptor beta chains from one sample in a study of shared clonotypes between healthy human individuals. Some clones are missing from TCRdb's copy, which holds only in-frame ones; the method was immunoSEQ multiplex PCR. The data contain around 2,100,000 clones, about 95% of them singletons. Sequencing was done on a sample of naive CD8+ T cells sorted from blood. The receptors originated from a man between 18 and 35 years old in good health. The CDR3 runs from the conserved cysteine through the conserved F or W. D genes are given only for firm matches. Where a row states a size, it is once, few, many or the class of an expanded clone; other rows omit it.

TRBV6-5	.	TRBJ2-5	.	CASTDDSGPQETQYF
TRBV7-9	.	TRBJ2-4	once	CASSLAESLAKNIQYF
TRBV11-3	.	TRBJ2-1	.	CASSPSADSSYNEQFF
TRBV10-1	.	TRBJ2-7	.	CASSPGPVYEQYF
TRBV2	.	TRBJ2-7	few	CARGVADSYEQYF
TRBV6-5	.	TRBJ2-5	few	CASSSSEETQYF
TRBV5-1	.	TRBJ2-4	.	CASSLASNRVGNIQYF
TRBV6-5	.	TRBJ1-2	.	CASSYQEGIEGYTF
TRBV6-1	TRBD1	TRBJ2-7	.	CASSDRYRGGQPTYEQYF
TRBV30	.	TRBJ1-6	.	CAWSADSSYNSPLHF
TRBV7-9	.	TRBJ2-5	.	CASSRGGGWTPETQYF
TRBV10-1	TRBD1	TRBJ2-1	.	CASSESETGGFNEQFF
TRBV30	.	TRBJ1-1	few	CAWSVLRLNTEAFF
TRBV7-2	TRBD2	TRBJ2-5	.	CASSLDPRGEWETQYF
TRBV30	.	TRBJ2-3	.	CAWSPLAPATDTQYF
TRBV18	.	TRBJ2-2	.	CASPATGLNTGELFF
TRBV30	.	TRBJ2-2	.	CACQLGGLPSGELFF
TRBV27	TRBD2	TRBJ2-4	.	CASSLGWTSGATVQYF
TRBV30	.	TRBJ1-1	.	CAWGTVNTEAFF
TRBV27	.	TRBJ1-6	.	CASSFRDTYSPLHF
TRBV9	.	TRBJ2-7	.	CASSPLWGEFFSYEQYF
TRBV30	.	TRBJ2-5	.	CAWTSVLEETQYF
TRBV6-5	.	TRBJ1-1	once	CASSYFVNTEAFF
TRBV4-3	TRBD2	TRBJ2-7	.	CASSQDRAGAYEQYF
TRBV4-1	.	TRBJ2-7	.	CASSQPTVPYEQYF
TRBV4-3	.	TRBJ2-7	.	CASSQDAEAEQYF
TRBV27	TRBD1	TRBJ2-7	.	CASSSGGPYEQYF
TRBV7-9	TRBD1	TRBJ2-7	.	CASSLPVAGTESSYEQYF
TRBV7-9	TRBD1	TRBJ2-1	once	CASSTLQGASYNEQFF
TRBV28	.	TRBJ1-1	once	CASSLSGDTEAFF
TRBV4-1	.	TRBJ1-5	many	CASSQEGGQPQHF
TRBV14	TRBD1	TRBJ2-7	.	CASSQTGQGTDEQYF
TRBV27	TRBD1	TRBJ2-2	.	CASSLAQGASTGELFF
TRBV4-1	.	TRBJ1-1	once	CASSPRGENTEAFF
TRBV6-1	TRBD2	TRBJ2-7	.	CASSEGLAVNYEQYF
TRBV13	TRBD2	TRBJ2-3	.	CASSLVREGQGQYF
TRBV29-1	TRBD1	TRBJ1-1	.	CSAPAQGDVNTEAFF
TRBV13	TRBD2	TRBJ2-1	.	CASSARLAGETNEQFF
TRBV29-1	TRBD2	TRBJ2-7	.	CSVEGRREGSYEQYF
TRBV7-9	.	TRBJ1-4	.	CASSTGTNEKLFF
TRBV6-5	.	TRBJ1-6	.	CAGSYSRDFSSPLHF
TRBV7-9	.	TRBJ2-5	.	CASSLSEQETQYF
TRBV5-1	TRBD2	TRBJ2-1	.	CASSWGVGLAAYNEQFF
TRBV5-6	TRBD1	TRBJ2-5	.	CASSSRGSSIQYF
TRBV7-8	TRBD2	TRBJ2-1	.	CASSLGGGREDEQFF
TRBV28	TRBD2	TRBJ2-1	.	CASSSSGTSGGANYNEQFF
TRBV5-1	.	TRBJ2-1	.	CASSLVGGSYNEQFF
TRBV13	.	TRBJ2-2	.	CASSLVESGNTGELFF
TRBV28	.	TRBJ1-5	.	CASSLSKDSNQPQHF
TRBV19	.	TRBJ2-2	.	CASSGADTGVWGTGELFF